This T cell receptor (beta chain) comes out of a study of T cell responses to AZD1222 COVID-19 vaccine. Repertoires were generated with immunoSEQ multiplex PCR, while TCRdb's copy carries only in-frame clones and drops some. The repertoire consists of around 100,000 clones, with about 88% occurring once and the leading ten covering under 20%. V was pared by 6 bases and J by 3 bases, with 11 bases between. CDR3 length: 13 residues. The sequence was obtained from an adult in good health. Material: peripheral blood, obtained on day 0 of AZD1222 vaccination. J is TRBJ2-5 and V is TRBV12-3 or TRBV12-4, with D unclear. CDR3 in DNA: TGTGCCAGCAGGCTGAAGGTGGAAGAGACCCAGTACTTC. It yields the protein CASRLKVEETQYF.